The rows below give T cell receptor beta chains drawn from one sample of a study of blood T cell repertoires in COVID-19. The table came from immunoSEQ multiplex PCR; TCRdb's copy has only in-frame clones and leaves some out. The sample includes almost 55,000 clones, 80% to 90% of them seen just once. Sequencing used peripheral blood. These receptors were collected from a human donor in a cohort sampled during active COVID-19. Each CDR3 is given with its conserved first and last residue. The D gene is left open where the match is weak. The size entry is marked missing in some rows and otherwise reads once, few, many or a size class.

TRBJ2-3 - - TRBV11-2 TGTGCCAGCAGCCGCCAGAACCTTCCCACAGATACGCAGTATTTT CASSRQNLPTDTQYF
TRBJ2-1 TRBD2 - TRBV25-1 TGTGCCAGCAGTGCCAGGCTAGCGGGCTCCTACAATGAGCAGTTCTTC CASSARLAGSYNEQFF
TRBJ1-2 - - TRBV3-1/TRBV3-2 TGTGCCAGCAGCCAAGCACAGCTTAACTATGGCTACACCTTC CASSQAQLNYGYTF
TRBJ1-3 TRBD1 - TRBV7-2 TGTGCCAGCAGTCGCGACAGGGGCAGTGGAAACACCATATATTTT CASSRDRGSGNTIYF
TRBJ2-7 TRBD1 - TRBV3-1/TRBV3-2 TGTGCCAGCAGCCGACAGGGGTCCTACGAGCAGTACTTC CASSRQGSYEQYF
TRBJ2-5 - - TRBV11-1 TGTGCCAGCAGCTTCGCGGGGATGGTAGAGACCCAGTACTTC CASSFAGMVETQYF
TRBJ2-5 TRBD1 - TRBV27 TGTGCCAGCAGTTCTCCCGGGACAGGGGTTCAAGAGACCCAGTACTTC CASSSPGTGVQETQYF
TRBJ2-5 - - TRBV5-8 TGTGCCAGCAGCCTCACCGGGACTAGGGGGCGCGAGACCCAGTACTTC CASSLTGTRGRETQYF
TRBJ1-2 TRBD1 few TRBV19 TGTGCCAGTACTATACAGGGGGCTCGGGATGGCTACACCTTC CASTIQGARDGYTF
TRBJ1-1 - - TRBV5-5 TGTGCCAGCAGCCCCCCCAGGGATCGAGCTTTCTTT CASSPPRDRAFF
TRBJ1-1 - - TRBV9 TGTGCCAGCAGCGTAGCTAGGTCAGGGACTGAAGCTTTCTTT CASSVARSGTEAFF
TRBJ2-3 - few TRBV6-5 TGTGCCAGCAGTTACGGCAACAGGGACACAGATACGCAGTATTTT CASSYGNRDTDTQYF
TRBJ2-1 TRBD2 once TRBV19 TGTGCCAGTAGTGCGTCTAGCGGGAGCCACAATGAGCAGTTCTTC CASSASSGSHNEQFF
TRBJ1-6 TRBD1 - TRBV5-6 TGTGCCAGCAGCTCAGGGGGCCCCCCAAATTCACCCCTCCACTTT CASSSGGPPNSPLHF
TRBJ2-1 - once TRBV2 TGTGCCAGCAGTGGAACTACGTACAATGAGCAGTTCTTC CASSGTTYNEQFF
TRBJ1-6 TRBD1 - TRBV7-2 TGTGCCAGCAGCTTAATCCTGCAGGGGGAAGGGTCACCCCTCCACTTT CASSLILQGEGSPLHF
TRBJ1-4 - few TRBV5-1 TGCGCCAGCAGCTTGGGACAGGCCGCCAATGGACTGTTTTTT CASSLGQAANGLFF
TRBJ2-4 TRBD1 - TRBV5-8 TGTGCCAGCAGCCGGGCTGGGGACAGCATAGCCAAAAACATTCAGTACTTC CASSRAGDSIAKNIQYF
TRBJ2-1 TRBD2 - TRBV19 TGTGCCAGTAGTATAGAGGGCGGGGGGCCCTGGGTGGAGCAGTTCTTC CASSIEGGGPWVEQFF
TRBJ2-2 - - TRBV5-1 TGCGCCAGCAGCTATGGGGGCCCGGGCACCGGGGAGCTGTTTTTT CASSYGGPGTGELFF
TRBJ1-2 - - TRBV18 TGTGCCAGCTCACGGGATGTCGGGACACAATATGGCTACACCTTC CASSRDVGTQYGYTF
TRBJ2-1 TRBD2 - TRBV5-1 TGCGCCAGCAGCTCCCGACGTCAAAGACTAGCGGGAGCGGGGGGGTCCTACAATGAGCAGTTCTTC CASSSRRQRLAGAGGSYNEQFF
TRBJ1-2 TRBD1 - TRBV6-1 TGTGCCAGTAACGACAGGGTCGTCTCGGACTACACCTTC CASNDRVVSDYTF
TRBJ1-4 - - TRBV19 TGTGCCAGTAGCGCAGGGCTGAGAGAAAAACTGTTTTTT CASSAGLREKLFF
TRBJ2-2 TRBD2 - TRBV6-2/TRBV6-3 TGTGCCAGCAGCCGACCTAGGACTAGCGGGACGGGTGACGGGGAGCTGTTTTTT CASSRPRTSGTGDGELFF
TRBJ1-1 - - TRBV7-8 TGTGCCAGCAGCTTTGTCGTAGAGGGTGAAGCTTTCTTT CASSFVVEGEAFF